The next 5 T cell receptor beta chains were all read from a single sample in a study of tumor-infiltrating lymphocytes in primary liver carcinoma. Co-extraction of RNA and DNA was performed on about 18-33 mg of unsorted bulk tissue. Reverse transcription of 500 ng total RNA with a constant-region primer produced TCR beta cDNA. Construction of TCR beta libraries relied on three successive nested multiplex PCR rounds employing slightly modified ARM-PCR. Two initial PCR rounds of roughly 10 cycles each paired TRBV1-TRBV30 forward primers with a C-beta reverse primer. TCRdb ran MiXCR on the multiplex PCR reads and lists one entry per CDR3 protein. The sample lists about 120,000 distinct CDR3 sequences, around 62% occurring once. Sequencing was carried out using liver tumor tissue from sampling region 1. The subset here: tumor region T1, superior pole. The receptors here all came from an older woman with primary liver carcinoma and hepatitis B virus infection.

As for this clonotype: At one boundary the junction diverges from the germline segment, which might be a read error. The V gene is TRBV11-2, the J gene TRBJ1-2; 7 nucleotides match TRBD1. The CDR3 spans 15 residues. Germline V CDR1 and CDR2: SGHAT, FQNNGV. CDR3 loop: CGSSLGEGGGYGYTF. As DNA, the CDR3 is TGTGGCAGCAGCTTAGGGGAAGGGGGCGGCTATGGCTACACCTTC.

This clonotype was seen a single time. At one boundary the junction diverges from the germline segment, which might be a read error. The rearrangement joins TRBV11-2 to TRBJ2-3; tentative D call: TRBD2 (6 bases). Germline CDR1 is SGHAT and CDR2 is FQNNGV. This CDR3 region has 13 residues. The CDR3 is CVRSLRRGNTRYF. The CDR3 nucleotides read TGTGTCAGGAGCCTGCGACGGGGGAATACGCGGTATTTT.

This clonotype was detected ten times or more. The CDR3, as DNA: TGTGCCAGCAGTGAGGGGGGGCAGGGCGAGCAGTACTTC. It encodes CASSEGGQGEQYF. V usage is TRBV2 and J usage is TRBJ2-7; possibly TRBD2 for D (7 bases). Germline V gene sequence: CDR1 SNHLY, CDR2 FYNNEI. V lost 3 bases, J lost 6 bases, and 12 bases lay in between. This CDR3 has 13 residues.

This clonotype turned up a few times. This clone may be a read error of a much larger clone one base away. The CDR3 end shows no conserved phenylalanine or tryptophan, and so a read error is likely. The CDR3 here is CASSRGGQNQPQHY. CDR3 in DNA: TGTGCCAGCAGCCGTGGGGGGCAGAATCAGCCCCAGCATTAT. The V call is TRBV14, the J call TRBJ1-5, with D possibly being TRBD1 (6 bases). The germline gives CDR1 SGHDN, CDR2 FVKESK. V lost 4 bases and J 4 bases, leaving 11 bases between the germline ends. CDR3 length equals 14 residues.

As for this clonotype: The CDR3 does not close with the conserved phenylalanine or tryptophan, likely indicating a read error. V and J are TRBV28 and TRBJ2-1; 9 bases agree with TRBD2. J was trimmed by 5 bases and V by 3 bases; bases with no gene match: 5. Germline lookup yields CDR1 MDHEN and CDR2 SYDVKM. The CDR3 runs 15 residues. CDR3 sequence: CASSFLGLAHNEQFV. Here the CDR3 DNA reads TGTGCCAGCAGTTTTCTGGGACTAGCTCACAATGAGCAGTTCGTC.